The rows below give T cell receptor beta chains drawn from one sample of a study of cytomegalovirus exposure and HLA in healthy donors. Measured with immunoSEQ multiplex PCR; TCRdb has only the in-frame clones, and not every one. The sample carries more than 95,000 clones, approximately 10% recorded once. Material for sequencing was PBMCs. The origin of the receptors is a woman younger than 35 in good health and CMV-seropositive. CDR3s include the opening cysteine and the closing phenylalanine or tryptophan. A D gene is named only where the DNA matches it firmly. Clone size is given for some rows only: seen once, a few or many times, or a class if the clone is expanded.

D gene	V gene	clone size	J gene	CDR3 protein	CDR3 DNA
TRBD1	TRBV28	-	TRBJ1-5	CASSKTGTGGRRIQHF	TGTGCCAGCAGTAAAACAGGGACAGGGGGCCGGAGGATCCAGCATTTT
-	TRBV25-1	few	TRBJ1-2	CASSRQEPWYGYTF	TGTGCCAGCAGCAGACAGGAACCCTGGTATGGCTACACCTTC
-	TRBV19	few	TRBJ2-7	CASSIAAPEEQYF	TGTGCCAGTAGTATAGCGGCTCCGGAGGAACAGTACTTC
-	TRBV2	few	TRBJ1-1	CASSAWGGNTEAFF	TGTGCCAGCAGTGCGTGGGGAGGCAACACTGAAGCTTTCTTT
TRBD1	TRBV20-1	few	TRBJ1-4	CSATGQVKLFF	TGCAGTGCTACAGGACAGGTGAAACTGTTTTTT
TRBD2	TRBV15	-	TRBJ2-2	CATSRLQGSGGTGELFF	TGTGCCACCAGCAGATTACAGGGAAGCGGGGGCACCGGGGAGCTGTTTTTT
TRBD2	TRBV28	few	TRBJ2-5	CASSLPGTSGSYQETQYF	TGTGCCAGCAGTCTCCCCGGGACTAGCGGTTCATACCAAGAGACCCAGTACTTC
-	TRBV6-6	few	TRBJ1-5	CASRPTGGNNQPQHF	TGTGCCAGCAGACCCACGGGGGGGAACAATCAGCCCCAGCATTTT
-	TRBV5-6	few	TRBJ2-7	CASSLRRVKAYEQYF	TGTGCCAGCAGCTTGCGTCGAGTGAAAGCCTACGAGCAGTACTTC
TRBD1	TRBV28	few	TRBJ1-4	CASKPRGANNEKLFF	TGTGCCAGCAAGCCCAGGGGGGCGAATAATGAAAAACTGTTTTTT
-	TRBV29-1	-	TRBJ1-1	CSVEVGLAEAFF	TGCAGCGTTGAAGTGGGGCTCGCTGAAGCTTTCTTT
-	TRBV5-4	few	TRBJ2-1	CASTPGSSNEQFF	TGTGCCAGCACCCCGGGTAGTTCTAATGAGCAGTTCTTC
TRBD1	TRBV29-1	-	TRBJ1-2	CSVVVRGQDYGYTF	TGCAGCGTGGTCGTCAGGGGGCAGGACTATGGCTACACCTTC
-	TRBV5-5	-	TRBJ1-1	CASGENTEAFF	TGTGCCTCCGGTGAAAACACTGAAGCTTTCTTT
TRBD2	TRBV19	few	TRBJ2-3	CASSNRREFSDTQYF	TGTGCCAGTAGTAATCGGCGGGAGTTCTCAGATACGCAGTATTTT
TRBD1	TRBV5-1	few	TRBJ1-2	CASSLAAGQGIYGYTF	TGCGCCAGCAGCTTGGCCGCAGGACAGGGGATCTATGGCTACACCTTC
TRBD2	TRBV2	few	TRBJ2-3	CASSASGITDTQYF	TGTGCCAGCAGCGCTAGCGGGATCACAGATACGCAGTATTTT
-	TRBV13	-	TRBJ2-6	CASTVSGQLLSGANVLTF	TGTGCCAGCACCGTATCAGGGCAGCTACTCTCTGGGGCCAACGTCCTGACTTTC
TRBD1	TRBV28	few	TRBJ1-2	CASRRQGLGYGYTF	TGTGCCAGCAGGCGACAGGGTTTGGGCTATGGCTACACCTTC
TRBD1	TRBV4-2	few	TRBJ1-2	CASSQDSRGTDVNGYTF	TGTGCCAGCAGCCAAGATAGCAGGGGGACAGATGTTAATGGCTACACCTTC
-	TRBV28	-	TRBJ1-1	CASSLLIHTEAFF	TGTGCCAGCAGTTTACTAATTCACACTGAAGCTTTCTTT
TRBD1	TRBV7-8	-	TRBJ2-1	CASSLAGTGGYNEQFF	TGTGCCAGCAGCTTAGCCGGGACAGGGGGTTACAATGAGCAGTTCTTC
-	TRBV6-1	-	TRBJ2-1	CASRDLKYNEQFF	TGTGCCAGCAGGGACTTAAAATACAATGAGCAGTTCTTC
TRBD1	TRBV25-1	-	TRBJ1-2	CASSETGLGYGYTF	TGTGCCAGCAGTGAGACAGGGCTGGGGTATGGCTACACCTTC
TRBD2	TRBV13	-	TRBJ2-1	CASSRGGPSSYNEQFF	TGTGCCAGCAGCCGCGGGGGTCCGAGCTCCTACAATGAGCAGTTCTTC
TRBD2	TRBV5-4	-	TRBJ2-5	CASSETSGRWAETQYF	TGTGCCAGCAGCGAGACTAGCGGGAGGTGGGCGGAGACCCAGTACTTC
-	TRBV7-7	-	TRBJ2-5	CASSPTGGGETQYF	TGTGCTAGCAGCCCAACAGGGGGAGGGGAGACCCAGTACTTC
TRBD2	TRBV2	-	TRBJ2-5	CASTGGLAGPETQYF	TGTGCCAGCACCGGAGGGTTAGCGGGCCCAGAGACCCAGTACTTC
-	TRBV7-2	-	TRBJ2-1	CASSVMSSEQFF	TGTGCCAGCAGCGTCATGTCGAGTGAGCAGTTCTTC
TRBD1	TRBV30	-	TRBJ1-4	CAWTQGGRGYEKLFF	TGTGCCTGGACTCAAGGGGGCAGGGGGTATGAAAAACTGTTTTTT
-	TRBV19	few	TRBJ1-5	CASSSGGNGDHPQHF	TGTGCCAGTAGTTCGGGGGGTAATGGCGATCATCCCCAGCATTTT
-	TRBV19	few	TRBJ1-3	CASSIFSSGNTIYF	TGTGCCAGTAGTATATTCAGCTCTGGAAACACCATATATTTT
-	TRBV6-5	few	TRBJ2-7	CASSYNTGMDYEQYF	TGTGCCAGCAGTTACAATACAGGGATGGACTACGAGCAGTACTTC
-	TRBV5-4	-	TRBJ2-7	CASSVGTLYSYEQYF	TGTGCCAGCAGCGTCGGGACTTTATACTCCTACGAGCAGTACTTC
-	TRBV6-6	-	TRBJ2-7	CASRPQGDLRYEQYF	TGTGCCAGCAGACCTCAGGGGGACTTACGCTACGAGCAGTACTTC
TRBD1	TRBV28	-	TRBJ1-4	CASSSGQNEKLFF	TGTGCCAGCAGTTCGGGACAGAATGAAAAACTGTTTTTT
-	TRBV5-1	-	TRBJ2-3	CASSVGIGGTDTQYF	TGCGCCAGCAGCGTTGGGATCGGGGGCACAGATACGCAGTATTTT
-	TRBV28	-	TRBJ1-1	CASSPSSSFNTEAFF	TGTGCCAGCAGTCCTTCGAGTTCCTTCAACACTGAAGCTTTCTTT
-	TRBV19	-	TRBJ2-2	CASSGAIGELFF	TGTGCCAGTAGTGGGGCAATCGGGGAGCTGTTTTTT
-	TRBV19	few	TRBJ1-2	CASSIDQGSSGYTF	TGTGCCAGTAGTATAGATCAGGGGAGCAGTGGCTACACCTTC
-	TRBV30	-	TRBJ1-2	CAWRFRQYGYTF	TGTGCCTGGAGATTTCGACAATACGGCTACACCTTC
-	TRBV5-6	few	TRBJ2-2	CAGQSRDFGTGELFF	TGTGCCGGTCAATCCCGGGACTTTGGCACCGGGGAGCTGTTTTTT
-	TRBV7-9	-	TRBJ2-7	CASSAGPTYEQYF	TGTGCCAGCAGCGCGGGACCAACCTACGAGCAGTACTTC
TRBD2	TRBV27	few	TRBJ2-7	CASSWAGGSTYEQYF	TGTGCCAGCAGTTGGGCGGGAGGCTCCACCTACGAGCAGTACTTC
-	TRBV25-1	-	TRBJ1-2	CASSESGSVYGYTF	TGTGCCAGCAGTGAATCAGGGTCGGTCTATGGCTACACCTTC
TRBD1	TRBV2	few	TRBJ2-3	CASSADRGVTDTQYF	TGTGCCAGCAGCGCCGACAGGGGAGTCACAGATACGCAGTATTTT